One sample yielded the 24 T cell receptor beta chains listed below, sequenced in a study of T-cell memory formation after mild COVID-19. One entry per CDR3 protein results from TCRdb running MiXCR on the 5' RACE reads. Found here are 350,000 or so distinct CDR3 sequences, 10% to 15% of them singletons; the top ten hold about a fifth. The sequencing input was PBMCs or a T cell subset sorted from them (not recorded which). These receptors originate from a man younger than 30 who had mild COVID-19 (a few samples of this study predate the infection). Cell type and time point are not known.

This clonotype showed up just a few times. This chain connects TRBV12-3 or TRBV12-4 to TRBJ1-2, with D tentatively TRBD1 (5 bases). Trimming stripped 3 bases from V and 7 bases from J, with 15 bases between. The CDR3 sequence is 14 residues long. In nucleotides, the CDR3 is TGTGCCAGCAGTTTCTTCGGGGGTCCGGGTGGCTACACCTTC. Translated, it gives CASSFFGGPGGYTF.

This clonotype has just a few counts. This chain joins TRBV24-1 and TRBJ2-7; TRBD2 matches at 9 bases. From germline, CDR1 is KGHDR and CDR2 SFDVKD. This CDR3 has 17 residues. J lost 1 base, V lost 3 bases, and 9 bases had no gene match. The CDR3 region is CATSDPLAGATSYEQYF. The DNA of the CDR3 is TGTGCCACCAGTGATCCCTTAGCGGGGGCGACATCCTACGAGCAGTACTTC.

The chain couples TRBV12-3 or TRBV12-4 to TRBJ2-4; D not resolved. Trimming removed 3 bases from V and 5 bases from J, with 5 bases in between. The CDR3 is 12 residues long. This CDR3 reads CASSFLQNIQYF. The CDR3 nucleotides are TGTGCCAGCAGTTTTCTTCAAAACATTCAGTACTTC.

This clonotype was recorded a few times. The chain is built from TRBV27 and TRBJ1-1; D is unresolved. Trimming left V 3 bases short and J 7 bases short, with 12 bases between. Germline values: CDR1 MNHEY, CDR2 SMNVEV (reference sequence). The CDR3 is 13 residues long. The CDR3, as DNA: TGTGCCAGCAGTTTTGGGCCGAGGGTTGAAGCTTTCTTT. Translating gives CASSFGPRVEAFF.

This clonotype was observed a few times. This chain joins TRBV7-9 and TRBJ2-6; D possibly corresponds to TRBD1 (5 bases). CDR1 and CDR2 (germline): SEHNR, FQNEAQ (reference sequence). The CDR3 is 17 residues long. The V gene lost 5 bases and the J gene lost 4 bases, with 18 bases spanning the gap. CDR3: CASSADPSRAGANVLTF. CDR3 DNA sequence: TGTGCCAGCAGCGCCGACCCATCCAGGGCGGGGGCCAACGTCCTGACTTTC.

The chain links TRBV7-2 to TRBJ1-5; TRBD1 is a possible D gene (5 bases). This CDR3 is built from 14 residues. V shed 4 bases and J shed 4 bases, with 11 bases lying between them. Germline CDR1 SGHTA, CDR2 FQGNSA. The CDR3 bases are TGTGCCAGCAGCTACCGCTCAGGGAATCAGCCCCAGCATTTT. Translating it yields CASSYRSGNQPQHF.

V usage is TRBV12-3 or TRBV12-4 and J usage is TRBJ2-5; the D is unclear. With 5 bases removed from V and 7 bases from J, the gap between germline ends came to 8 bases. This CDR3 comprises 11 residues. The CDR3 coding sequence is TGTGCCAGCAGTCCCGGGTCGACCCAGTACTTC. The encoded protein is CASSPGSTQYF.

This clonotype was seen a handful of times. This chain links TRBV6-5 with TRBJ2-7; 11 bases are shared with TRBD2. With 2 bases clipped from V and 1 base from J, the junction kept 1 base outside the gene matches. CDR3 length: 15 amino acids. Per the germline V gene, CDR1 is MNHEY and CDR2 is SVGAGI. In nucleotides, the CDR3 is TGTGCCAGCAGTTACATAGCGGGGGGGTCCTACGAGCAGTACTTC. This gives the protein CASSYIAGGSYEQYF.

This clonotype was observed many times. CDR3 nucleotides: TGTGCCAGCAGCCTAGGACTAGCGGGCTCCTACAATGAGCAGTTCTTC. Its translation: CASSLGLAGSYNEQFF. The V gene is TRBV5-6, the J gene TRBJ2-1; the match to TRBD2 covers 11 bases. Per the germline V gene, CDR1 is SGHDT and CDR2 is YYEEEE. The CDR3 runs to 16 residues. Losses at the gene ends were 4 bases for V and 0 bases for J; bases not matched to a gene: 3. Supplemented by reference TRBV5-6 and TRBJ2-1, the full variable domain reads DAGVTQSPTHLIKTRGQQVTLRCSPKSGHDTVSWYQQALGQGPQFIFQYYEEEERQRGNFPDRFSGHQFPNYSSELNVNALLLGDSALYLCASSLGLAGSYNEQFFGPGTRLTVL.

The rearrangement joins TRBV7-3 to TRBJ1-2; no definite D call. V dropped 4 bases and J dropped 2 bases, with 11 bases sitting between them. CDR1 is SGHTA and CDR2 is FQGTGA in the germline V gene. The length of the CDR3 is 14 residues. CDR3: CASSSHGGNYGYTF. For the CDR3, the DNA is TGTGCCAGCAGCTCACACGGAGGGAACTATGGCTACACCTTC.

This clonotype showed up just a few times. This chain connects TRBV12-3 or TRBV12-4 to TRBJ2-1; D is perhaps TRBD1 (5 bases). With 5 bases removed from V and 0 bases from J, the gap between germline ends came to 11 bases. The CDR3 spans 15 residues. The CDR3: CASSVRQSSYNEQFF. The CDR3 bases are TGTGCCAGCAGTGTCCGACAGAGCTCCTACAATGAGCAGTTCTTC.

This clonotype came up a few times. V gene TRBV2 combines with J gene TRBJ2-5; no clear D gene. This CDR3 contains 13 residues. The ends were cut back, 0 bases at V and 4 bases at J, with 6 bases in the middle. The germline V gene has CDR1 SNHLY and CDR2 FYNNEI. The CDR3 DNA reads TGTGCCAGCAGTGAAGCGCCGAGAGAGACCCAGTACTTC. This encodes CASSEAPRETQYF.

This chain uses TRBV5-1 with TRBJ1-5; possible D gene TRBD1, 6 bases. Germline V gene data show CDR1 as SGHRS and CDR2 as YFSETQ. The length of the CDR3 is 13 residues. Trimming stripped 10 bases from V and 6 bases from J, with 17 bases between. Written as DNA, the CDR3 is TGCGCCTCGGCGGGGGCGATTGGTCAGCCCCAGCATTTT. Its protein is CASAGAIGQPQHF.

V gene TRBV7-6 combines with J gene TRBJ2-7; 8 bases agree with TRBD1. This CDR3 has 15 amino acids. Germline CDR1 SGHVS, CDR2 FNYEAQ. Trimming at V came to 5 bases and at J to 5 bases, leaving 11 bases not matched to a gene. The CDR3 here is CASSLPSTGENEQYF. CDR3 nucleotide sequence: TGTGCCAGCAGCCTCCCTTCGACAGGGGAGAACGAGCAGTACTTC.

As concerns this clonotype: An end of the junction does not agree with germline; a read error may underlie this. The chain joins TRBV4-3 to TRBJ1-2; D is undetermined. Germline CDR1 reads LGHNA; CDR2 reads YSLEER. The CDR3 totals 14 residues. The CDR3 nucleotides read TGCACCAGCAGCCAAGATACAACGGGCTATGGCTACACCTTC. Translation: CTSSQDTTGYGYTF.

The chain uses TRBV28 and TRBJ2-5; TRBD2 might be the D (6 bases). Trimming stripped 3 bases from V and 1 base from J, with 15 bases between. This CDR3 has 16 residues. Germline values: CDR1 MDHEN, CDR2 SYDVKM. The CDR3 is CASSLGRRVSQETQYF. In DNA, the CDR3 is TGTGCCAGCAGTTTGGGGCGGAGGGTCTCCCAAGAGACCCAGTACTTC.

This clonotype has only a few counts. The chain has TRBV5-5 and TRBJ2-3, with 7 bases lining up with TRBD1. The ends lost 4 bases at V and 5 bases at J; junction bases unmatched: 10. This CDR3 has 15 amino acids. Germline-derived CDR1 and CDR2 are SGHKS and YYEKEE (reference sequence). DNA of the CDR3: TGTGCCAGCAGCCCTATGACAGGGCTGGGAGATACGCAGTATTTT. It encodes CASSPMTGLGDTQYF.

This clonotype was observed a handful of times. The chain is built from TRBV19 and TRBJ2-6; D is uncertain. Trimming removed 9 bases from V and 0 bases from J, with 12 bases in between. CDR3 size: 15 residues. Germline values: CDR1 LNHDA, CDR2 SQIVND (reference sequence). CDR3: CASRAQSSGANVLTF. The DNA of the CDR3 is TGTGCCAGCCGCGCTCAGAGCTCTGGGGCCAACGTCCTGACTTTC.

V and J are TRBV19 and TRBJ2-1, with 8 bases that match TRBD2. The closer fit of TRBJ2-7 to the DNA end suggests the J call may be wrong. Germline CDR1 and CDR2: LNHDA and SQIVND (reference sequence). The CDR3 is 15 residues long. This chain's CDR3 is CASRVGGGLSGGQYF. CDR3 DNA: TGTGCCAGCCGAGTAGGCGGGGGCCTGAGCGGGGGGCAGTACTTC.

This clonotype occurred a few times. Written as DNA, the CDR3 is TGTGCCAGCAGCTTAACGGGTACGCAGTATTTT. Translated, it gives CASSLTGTQYF. The chain joins TRBV7-3 to TRBJ2-3, with D hard to call. Trimming pared 0 bases from V and 8 bases from J, leaving 3 bases between. This CDR3 contains 11 residues. The V gene's germline CDR1 is SGHTA and CDR2 FQGTGA.

V gene TRBV6-1 combines with J gene TRBJ2-2, with D hard to call. The CDR3 spans 11 residues. From germline, CDR1 is MNHNS and CDR2 SASEGT. V shed 8 bases and J shed 7 bases, with 8 bases lying between them. CDR3 loop: CASWAVGELFF. The CDR3 DNA sequence: TGTGCCAGCTGGGCGGTCGGGGAGCTGTTTTTT.

At least ten counts were recorded for this clonotype. The V call is TRBV7-9, the J call TRBJ2-5, with 10 nucleotides matching TRBD2. Germline V gene data show CDR1 as SEHNR and CDR2 as FQNEAQ (reference sequence). V shed 5 bases, J shed 2 bases, and the junction held 14 bases outside the gene matches. The CDR3 runs to 18 residues. The CDR3 region has the DNA TGTGCCAGCAGCCGATTAACGGCACTAGCGGGGATTCAAGAGACCCAGTACTTC. This translates into CASSRLTALAGIQETQYF.

V is TRBV7-9 and J is TRBJ2-7; a weak D match, TRBD1 (6 bases). The germline V and J ends were trimmed by 8 bases and 2 bases, with 13 bases remaining between them. Germline CDR1 reads SEHNR; CDR2 reads FQNEAQ (reference sequence). This CDR3 is 13 amino acids long. The CDR3 protein is CASAPWTAYEQYF. DNA for the CDR3: TGTGCCAGCGCTCCTTGGACAGCCTACGAGCAGTACTTC.

There are a few counts of this clonotype. The V and J genes are TRBV18 and TRBJ1-5, with TRBD1 matching over 8 bases. The V and J ends lost 4 bases and 6 bases, in that order; junction bases with no gene match: 8. The CDR3 spans 15 residues. Germline values: CDR1 KGHSH, CDR2 LQKENI. This CDR3 reads CASSLAGGAGQPQHF. CDR3 nucleotide sequence: TGTGCCAGCTCACTAGCAGGGGGCGCGGGTCAGCCCCAGCATTTT.